This is a list of T cell receptor beta chains from one sample in a study of shared clonotypes between healthy human individuals. Sequenced by immunoSEQ multiplex PCR; TCRdb stores in-frame clones only, minus some. The sample consists of about 330,000 clones, approximately 79% of them appearing once. The sequenced sample consisted of memory CD4+ T cells sorted from blood. The receptor set was obtained from a man aged 25-45 years in good health. Each CDR3 is given with its conserved first and last residue. Each record gives: clone size, J gene, V gene, D gene, CDR3 DNA, CDR3 protein. A D gene is named only where the DNA matches it firmly. A clone size is listed for some rows: how often the clone was seen (once, few, many), or a class if it is expanded.

size: NA; J: TRBJ2-1; V: TRBV19; D: NA; DNA: TGTGCCAGTAGTTACGGACATCTATTCGATGAGCAGTTCTTC; CDR3: CASSYGHLFDEQFF
size: NA; J: TRBJ2-5; V: TRBV25-1; D: NA; DNA: TGTGCCAGCAGTGAAGGTGCCACATGGTTAAAAGAGACCCAGTACTTC; CDR3: CASSEGATWLKETQYF
size: once; J: TRBJ2-1; V: TRBV7-9; D: TRBD1; DNA: TGTGCCAGCAGCTTTGGGCCCGACAGGGGTCCGTTCTTC; CDR3: CASSFGPDRGPFF
size: NA; J: TRBJ2-3; V: TRBV19; D: NA; DNA: TGTGCCAGTAGTTCCCGTCCCGGGGTTGGGGGCACAGATACGCAGTATTTT; CDR3: CASSSRPGVGGTDTQYF
size: NA; J: TRBJ1-1; V: TRBV28; D: NA; DNA: TGTGCCAGCAGAAGGGCTAGGTTGAACACTGAAGCTTTCTTT; CDR3: CASRRARLNTEAFF
size: NA; J: TRBJ2-7; V: TRBV4-2; D: TRBD2; DNA: TGTGCCAGCAGTCGGAGTAGCGGGCAGACCTACGAGCAGTACTTC; CDR3: CASSRSSGQTYEQYF
size: NA; J: TRBJ1-5; V: TRBV6-5; D: NA; DNA: TGTGCCAGCAGTTACTCGAGGGGCGGTAATCAGCCCCAGCATTTT; CDR3: CASSYSRGGNQPQHF
size: few; J: TRBJ2-7; V: TRBV6-1; D: NA; DNA: TGTGCCAGCAGTGAAGCGTTGACCTGGGAACCAACAATCTACGAGCAGTACTTC; CDR3: CASSEALTWEPTIYEQYF
size: NA; J: TRBJ1-1; V: TRBV5-8; D: NA; DNA: TGTGCCAGCAGCATGTACGGGGTGCCGGGCACTGAAGCTTTCTTT; CDR3: CASSMYGVPGTEAFF
size: NA; J: TRBJ2-5; V: TRBV29-1; D: TRBD1; DNA: TGCAGCGTTTCTATGGACAGGACAACCCAGTACTTC; CDR3: CSVSMDRTTQYF
size: once; J: TRBJ2-7; V: TRBV19; D: NA; DNA: TGTGCCAGTAGTAGTCTCTACGAGCAGTACTTC; CDR3: CASSSLYEQYF
size: NA; J: TRBJ2-1; V: TRBV28; D: TRBD2; DNA: TGTGCCAGCATTGCGGGGGGGAGGGATGAGCAGTTCTTC; CDR3: CASIAGGRDEQFF
size: NA; J: TRBJ2-1; V: TRBV27; D: NA; DNA: TGTGCCAGCACCATGGGGACGGGCTACAATGAGCAGTTCTTC; CDR3: CASTMGTGYNEQFF
size: NA; J: TRBJ2-3; V: TRBV7-8; D: TRBD2; DNA: TGTGCCAGCAGCCTAACCGGGACTAGTACCTTTCTACTTAGTACAGATACGCAGTATTTT; CDR3: CASSLTGTSTFLLSTDTQYF
size: NA; J: TRBJ1-1; V: TRBV6-6; D: NA; DNA: TGTGCCAGCAGAACCGGGACGAGGAACACTGAAGCTTTCTTT; CDR3: CASRTGTRNTEAFF
size: few; J: TRBJ1-4; V: TRBV5-1; D: NA; DNA: TGCGCCAGCAGCACCGACCGTCCCGCCAATGAAAAACTGTTTTTT; CDR3: CASSTDRPANEKLFF
size: many; J: TRBJ1-1; V: TRBV25-1; D: TRBD1; DNA: TGTGCCAGCAGTCGTGGACAGGGGAACACTGAAGCTTTCTTT; CDR3: CASSRGQGNTEAFF
size: NA; J: TRBJ2-1; V: TRBV7-3; D: TRBD1; DNA: TGTGCCAGCAGCCAAGGTCCAGGGGGCCTCGATGAGCAGTTCTTC; CDR3: CASSQGPGGLDEQFF
size: NA; J: TRBJ1-4; V: TRBV19; D: NA; DNA: TGTGCCAGTAGTATTTGGACCGACCGCTCGCCTAATGAAAAACTGTTTTTT; CDR3: CASSIWTDRSPNEKLFF
size: NA; J: TRBJ2-2; V: TRBV10-3; D: TRBD2; DNA: TGTGCCATCAGCGAATCTAGCGGGGGGAACACCGGGGAGCTGTTTTTT; CDR3: CAISESSGGNTGELFF
size: NA; J: TRBJ2-7; V: TRBV11-2; D: TRBD1; DNA: TGTGCCAGCAGCTTAGTGGGGACAGGGGGTAGCTCCTACGAGCAGTACTTC; CDR3: CASSLVGTGGSSYEQYF
size: NA; J: TRBJ1-2; V: TRBV6-6; D: TRBD1; DNA: TGTGCCAGCAGTTACCAACAGGGGACCGATGGCTACACCTTC; CDR3: CASSYQQGTDGYTF
size: NA; J: TRBJ1-2; V: TRBV7-9; D: NA; DNA: TGTGCCAGCAGCTTGGACAGTCTTCATGGCTACACCTTC; CDR3: CASSLDSLHGYTF
size: NA; J: TRBJ2-5; V: TRBV6-5; D: NA; DNA: TGTGCCAGCAGTCAGGACAGCCAAGAGACCCAGTACTTC; CDR3: CASSQDSQETQYF
size: many; J: TRBJ1-3; V: TRBV14; D: TRBD1; DNA: TGTGCCAGCAGTCTGGTCCCCGACAGGGGAGTATATTTT; CDR3: CASSLVPDRGVYF
size: NA; J: TRBJ2-1; V: TRBV18; D: TRBD2; DNA: TGTGCCAGCTCAGGACTAGCGGGAGGGGTCATCGATGAGCAGTTCTTC; CDR3: CASSGLAGGVIDEQFF
size: NA; J: TRBJ2-3; V: TRBV18; D: TRBD1; DNA: TGTGCCAGCTCACCACCAGGACAGGGGTCAGATACGCAGTATTTT; CDR3: CASSPPGQGSDTQYF
size: NA; J: TRBJ2-5; V: TRBV25-1; D: NA; DNA: TGTGCCAGCAGTGAAGGGAGGGGGGGGATCCAAGAGACCCAGTACTTC; CDR3: CASSEGRGGIQETQYF
size: NA; J: TRBJ2-2; V: TRBV19; D: NA; DNA: TGTGCCAGTAGTATAGGCAGTGGTGGGGAGCTGTTTTTT; CDR3: CASSIGSGGELFF
size: NA; J: TRBJ2-1; V: TRBV10-3; D: NA; DNA: TGTGCCATCACCCAGGGGGGGGCATATATCAATGAGCAGTTCTTC; CDR3: CAITQGGAYINEQFF
size: NA; J: TRBJ2-5; V: TRBV5-1; D: NA; DNA: TGCGCCAGCAGCTTGAGGGCGACCCCACAAGAGACCCAGTACTTC; CDR3: CASSLRATPQETQYF
size: NA; J: TRBJ2-3; V: TRBV6-1; D: NA; DNA: TGTGCCAGCCTGGGGGTTAACACAGATACGCAGTATTTT; CDR3: CASLGVNTDTQYF
size: NA; J: TRBJ2-7; V: TRBV18; D: TRBD2; DNA: TGTGCCAGCTCACCAAATCTAGCGGGAGCGGAGCAGTACTTC; CDR3: CASSPNLAGAEQYF
size: NA; J: TRBJ2-3; V: TRBV29-1; D: NA; DNA: TGCAGCGTTGCCGGGGCTAGAGATACGCAGTATTTT; CDR3: CSVAGARDTQYF
size: NA; J: TRBJ2-7; V: TRBV27; D: TRBD1; DNA: TGTGCCAGCAGTGTATCGGAACCTACAGGGGGCTACGAGCAGTACTTC; CDR3: CASSVSEPTGGYEQYF
size: NA; J: TRBJ2-3; V: TRBV18; D: TRBD1; DNA: TGTGCCAGCTCGAGGGACAGGAGCACAGATACGCAGTATTTT; CDR3: CASSRDRSTDTQYF
size: NA; J: TRBJ2-1; V: TRBV6-5; D: NA; DNA: TGTGCCAGCAGCTGGACGGGAGTTCCCTACAATGAGCAGTTCTTC; CDR3: CASSWTGVPYNEQFF
size: NA; J: TRBJ2-2; V: TRBV6-1; D: NA; DNA: TGTGCCAGCAGTGAAGGGACTGGACATTCCGGGGAGCTGTTTTTT; CDR3: CASSEGTGHSGELFF
size: NA; J: TRBJ1-5; V: TRBV28; D: NA; DNA: TGTGCCAGCAGAGGGACCCACAATCAGCCCCAGCATTTT; CDR3: CASRGTHNQPQHF
size: once; J: TRBJ1-3; V: TRBV7-8; D: NA; DNA: TGTGCCAGCAGCCCAGGCATGGGGGGGGGAAACACCATATATTTT; CDR3: CASSPGMGGGNTIYF
size: NA; J: TRBJ2-1; V: TRBV9; D: TRBD2; DNA: TGTGCCAGCAGCGTAGCTATAGCGGGAGGTCTCCATGAGCAGTTCTTC; CDR3: CASSVAIAGGLHEQFF
size: NA; J: TRBJ1-5; V: TRBV6-6; D: NA; DNA: TGTGCCAGCAGACCGGGGTTAAATCAGCCCCAGCATTTT; CDR3: CASRPGLNQPQHF
size: NA; J: TRBJ1-3; V: TRBV7-9; D: NA; DNA: TGTGCCAGCAGCCAAGCGGGGGGGCTCTCTGGAAACACCATATATTTT; CDR3: CASSQAGGLSGNTIYF
size: many; J: TRBJ2-7; V: TRBV2; D: NA; DNA: TGTGCCAGCAGTAGGTTACAGGAGGGCGAGCAGTACTTC; CDR3: CASSRLQEGEQYF
size: NA; J: TRBJ2-1; V: TRBV7-2; D: TRBD2; DNA: TGTGCCAGCAGCTTGGTAGCGGGAGAGGTTGAGCAGTTCTTC; CDR3: CASSLVAGEVEQFF
size: NA; J: TRBJ2-1; V: TRBV11-3; D: NA; DNA: TGTGCCAGCAGCTTAGAGGGGGGAACAGTCTACAATGAGCAGTTCTTC; CDR3: CASSLEGGTVYNEQFF